Listed here are 19 T cell receptor beta chains from one sample, sequenced in a study of technical replicates of blood from several donors. Sequencing was performed with immunoSEQ multiplex PCR; in TCRdb, only in-frame clones are kept and a portion is missing. The table records about 73,000 clones, 93% of them present only once. Sequencing used T cells isolated from PBMCs. The receptors here all came from a human donor in good health.

The chain links TRBV7-9 to TRBJ2-1; D possibly corresponds to TRBD2 (6 bases). The germline gives CDR1 SEHNR, CDR2 FQNEAQ (reference sequence). This CDR3 has 15 residues. Trimming cost V 1 base and J 7 bases, with 14 bases left between them. In nucleotides, the CDR3 is TGTGCCAGCAGCTTAGACGGGACTGCCCGAAATGAGCAGTTCTTC. Its protein is CASSLDGTARNEQFF.

On this clone: One end of the junction varies from germline; a read error may be responsible. The J gene is TRBJ2-5, the V gene TRBV7-2; TRBD2 matches 8 bases. The CDR3 is 15 amino acids. The germline V gene has CDR1 SGHTA and CDR2 FQGNSA. This CDR3 reads CASSFTAGDQETQYF. The CDR3 DNA follows: TGTGCCAGCAGCTTTACAGCGGGGGACCAGGAGACCCAGTACTTC.

This chain joins TRBV23-1 and TRBJ2-7; weak D call: TRBD2 (5 bases). TRBV23-1 is an ORF for which the function is uncertain. V was pared by 0 bases and J by 7 bases, with 19 bases between. CDR3 length equals 16 residues. CDR3 DNA: TGCGCCAGCAGTCAATCGTTAGGGCGGGCTAGATGTGAGCAGTACTTC. This gives the protein CASSQSLGRARCEQYF.

The chain carries TRBV5-1 and TRBJ2-5, with 8 bases fitting TRBD1. The CDR3 contains 14 residues. Per germline, CDR1 SGHRS and CDR2 YFSETQ. V shed 4 bases, J shed 3 bases, and the junction held 5 bases outside the gene matches. The CDR3 reads CASSPGQVKETQYF. The CDR3 DNA reads TGCGCCAGCAGCCCGGGACAGGTAAAAGAGACCCAGTACTTC.

This chain connects TRBV6-1 to TRBJ2-7, with a weak D call TRBD1 (7 bases). V was clipped by 4 bases and J by 0 bases, with 13 bases between them. This CDR3 has 15 amino acids. The V gene's germline CDR1 is MNHNS and CDR2 SASEGT. The CDR3 DNA reads as TGTGCCAGCAGTGGGTGGCAGGGGGGCTCCTACGAGCAGTACTTC. Protein sequence: CASSGWQGGSYEQYF.

This clone was counted a single time. This chain joins TRBV7-6 and TRBJ2-2; a weak D match, TRBD2 (5 bases). Germline lookup yields CDR1 SGHVS and CDR2 FNYEAQ. The CDR3 is made up of 17 amino acids. Trimming took off 5 bases at V and 1 base at J, with 17 bases between the two ends. As DNA, the CDR3 is TGTGCCAGCAGCCCCCATCCCGGGAAAGGGAACACCGGGGAGCTGTTTTTT. Amino acids: CASSPHPGKGNTGELFF.

The rearrangement uses TRBV10-3 and TRBJ1-2; D call uncertain. The ends were cut back, 6 bases at V and 6 bases at J, with 17 bases in the middle. CDR1 and CDR2 (germline): ENHRY, SYGVKD. This CDR3 spans 14 amino acids. The CDR3 region has the DNA TGTGCCATCAGCCCGCTTCCGGAGAGGGATGGCTACACCTTC. This encodes CAISPLPERDGYTF.

The chain couples TRBV9 to TRBJ2-7, with no clear D. Germline V lookup: CDR1 SGDLS, CDR2 YYNGEE. Deletions cut 4 bases from V and 0 bases from J, with 8 bases between. CDR3 length equals 13 residues. This CDR3 reads CASSQDSSYEQYF. Here the CDR3 DNA reads TGTGCCAGCAGCCAAGATAGCTCCTACGAGCAGTACTTC.

The rearrangement links TRBV5-1 to TRBJ2-7, with 9 positions matching TRBD1. CDR3 size: 18 residues. Germline V gives CDR1 SGHRS, CDR2 YFSETQ. V was pared by 1 base and J by 3 bases, with 14 bases of the junction left unmatched. The CDR3 sequence is CASSLSYPGQGSFYEQYF. The CDR3 DNA reads TGCGCCAGCAGCTTGTCTTATCCAGGACAGGGGTCTTTCTACGAGCAGTACTTC.

V is TRBV6-5 and J is TRBJ2-7, with no clear D. The CDR3 has 14 residues. Germline V CDR1 and CDR2: MNHEY, SVGAGI. The V and J ends lost 7 bases and 0 bases respectively, with 13 bases between them. This CDR3 is CASNPNGDSYEQYF. CDR3 sequence (DNA): TGTGCCAGCAATCCCAATGGAGACTCCTACGAGCAGTACTTC.

V and J are TRBV13 and TRBJ1-1; D gene unclear. The V end was cut by 7 bases, the J end by 0 bases, with 6 bases between. CDR1 and CDR2 (germline): PRHDT, FYEKMQ (reference sequence). This CDR3 is built from 12 residues. The CDR3 sequence: CASTHLNTEAFF. Here the CDR3 DNA reads TGTGCCAGCACCCATTTGAACACTGAAGCTTTCTTT. Based on the CDR3 plus reference TRBV13 and TRBJ1-1, the full variable domain is AAGVIQSPRHLIKEKRETATLKCYPIPRHDTVYWYQQGPGQDPQFLISFYEKMQSDKGSIPDRFSAQQFSDYHSELNMSSLELGDSALYFCASTHLNTEAFFGQGTRLTVV.

The V gene is TRBV18, the J gene TRBJ2-2; 7 nucleotides line up with TRBD1. This CDR3 spans 16 amino acids. V was clipped by 2 bases and J by 6 bases; unmatched bases: 9. Germline loops: CDR1 KGHSH, CDR2 LQKENI. As DNA, the CDR3 is TGTGCCAGCTCACCAACAGACAGGGTCGTGGCCGGGGAGCTGTTTTTT. This translates into CASSPTDRVVAGELFF. Supplemented by reference TRBV18 and TRBJ2-2, the full variable domain reads NAGVMQNPRHLVRRRGQEARLRCSPMKGHSHVYWYRQLPEEGLKFMVYLQKENIIDESGMPKERFSAEFPKEGPSILRIQQVVRGDSAAYFCASSPTDRVVAGELFFGEGSRLTVL.

The chain couples TRBV4-1 to TRBJ2-3, with unresolved D. The CDR3 spans 16 residues. The germline V gene has CDR1 MGHRA and CDR2 YSYEKL. The V and J ends lost 1 base and 4 bases respectively, with 15 bases between them. The chain's CDR3 is CASSQVPGFWADTQYF. The CDR3 DNA follows: TGCGCCAGCAGCCAAGTACCAGGCTTTTGGGCAGATACGCAGTATTTT.

This chain joins TRBV5-4 and TRBJ1-2; no clear D. CDR3 length: 15 amino acids. The ends were cut back, 0 bases at V and 7 bases at J, with 16 bases in the middle. Germline assignment: CDR1 SGHNT and CDR2 YYREEE (reference sequence). The CDR3 DNA reads TGTGCCAGCAGCTTGGCCCAGAACCGCCCGGGTGGCTACACCTTC. This sequence encodes CASSLAQNRPGGYTF. The full variable domain, rest sourced from reference TRBV5-4 and TRBJ1-2, is ETGVTQSPTHLIKTRGQQVTLRCSSQSGHNTVSWYQQALGQGPQFIFQYYREEENGRGNFPPRFSGLQFPNYSSELNVNALELDDSALYLCASSLAQNRPGGYTFGSGTRLTVV.

The V call is TRBV5-1, the J call TRBJ1-5, with 7 bases fitting TRBD1. This CDR3 has 16 residues. The junction had 12 bases not matched to a gene; V was cut back by 3 bases and J by 6 bases. Per germline, CDR1 SGHRS and CDR2 YFSETQ. CDR3 DNA: TGCGCCAGCAGCTACCAGCAGGGGGAGGAAAGTCAGCCCCAGCATTTT. It translates to CASSYQQGEESQPQHF. Complete variable domain (other parts from reference TRBV5-1 and TRBJ1-5): KAGVTQTPRYLIKTRGQQVTLSCSPISGHRSVSWYQQTPGQGLQFLFEYFSETQRNKGNFPGRFSGRQFSNSRSEMNVSTLELGDSALYLCASSYQQGEESQPQHFGDGTRLSIL.

The V gene is TRBV4-2, the J gene TRBJ2-7; D is unclear. Germline values: CDR1 LGHNA, CDR2 YNFKEQ. CDR3 size: 14 residues. Trimming removed 1 base at V and 4 bases at J, with 11 bases between. The CDR3 protein is CASSQGMPEYEQYF. Here the CDR3 DNA reads TGTGCCAGCAGCCAAGGAATGCCTGAGTACGAGCAGTACTTC.

The chain has TRBV4-1 and TRBJ1-4; 8 positions match TRBD1. Germline assignment: CDR1 MGHRA and CDR2 YSYEKL. V lost 6 bases, J lost 6 bases, and 12 bases stayed unmatched. This CDR3 has 16 residues. The CDR3 protein is CASRLSGQGKDEKLFF. CDR3 coding DNA: TGCGCCAGCAGACTTTCCGGACAGGGTAAGGATGAAAAACTGTTTTTT.

The chain couples TRBV4-1 to TRBJ2-7; D might be TRBD2 (6 bases). Germline CDR1 MGHRA, CDR2 YSYEKL. Deletions cut 2 bases from V and 0 bases from J, with 11 bases between. CDR3 length equals 15 residues. In DNA form, the CDR3 reads TGCGCCAGCAGCCAAAGGGAGGTCCTCTCCTACGAGCAGTACTTC. Translated, it gives CASSQREVLSYEQYF.

The genes are TRBV4-1 and TRBJ2-7, with D hard to call. The germline gives CDR1 MGHRA, CDR2 YSYEKL. The CDR3 contains 16 residues. Deletions cut 3 bases from V and 1 base from J, with 16 bases between. CDR3 region: CASSQYRVNRSYEQYF. The CDR3 DNA reads TGCGCCAGCAGCCAGTATCGGGTCAACCGTTCCTACGAGCAGTACTTC.